These 9 T cell receptor beta chains originate from one sample sequenced in a study of spatial heterogeneity in lung cancer. TCRdb called the 5' RACE reads again in MiXCR, with one record for every CDR3 protein. The sample lists about 39,000 distinct CDR3 sequences, approximately 6.3% occurring once. Time point meaning: sample taken at primary tumor resection. The authors sequenced whole RNA from tumor, nontumor lung or frozen PBMC without sorting. Sequenced material: PBMCs, taken at surgery. The source of these receptors is a male donor with early-stage non-small cell lung cancer.

This clonotype was seen ten or more times. The chain couples TRBV30 to TRBJ1-5; D is ambiguous. The CDR3 runs 13 residues. Germline CDR1 is GTSNPN and CDR2 is SVGIG (reference sequence). The ends were cut back, 1 base at V and 3 bases at J, with 7 bases in the middle. The CDR3: CAWSAQINQPQHF. CDR3 bases: TGTGCCTGGAGTGCGCAAATCAATCAGCCCCAGCATTTT.

The CDR3 DNA follows: TGTGCCAGCAGTTTATATCTGGGAGCCACCGGGGAGCTGTTTTTT. Translated: CASSLYLGATGELFF. The chain uses TRBV12-3 or TRBV12-4 and TRBJ2-2; TRBD2 is a possible D gene (5 bases). V was trimmed by 2 bases and J by 4 bases, leaving 11 bases between them. The CDR3 has 15 residues.

The table lists this clonotype with many counts. The J gene is TRBJ2-7, the V gene TRBV20-1; 10 bases are shared with TRBD2. Unmatched junction bases numbered 8, after V lost 3 bases and J lost 3 bases. Looked up from germline, CDR1 is DFQATT and CDR2 is SNEGSKA (reference sequence). The CDR3 is made up of 15 amino acids. CDR3 DNA sequence: TGCAGTGCTAGGGAAAGCGGGGGGGCTAACTACGAGCAGTACTTC. This codes for CSARESGGANYEQYF.

At least ten counts were recorded for this clonotype. J is TRBJ1-6 and V is TRBV4-2, with 9 bases matching TRBD1. The junction had 5 bases not matched to a gene; V was cut back by 0 bases and J by 8 bases. CDR1 is LGHNA, CDR2 YNFKEQ, per germline. The CDR3 length is 16 residues. CDR3 sequence (DNA): TGTGCCAGCAGCCAAGAGTTTCGACAGGGGGATTCACCCCTCCACTTT. Translated: CASSQEFRQGDSPLHF.

This clonotype came up many times. The V gene is TRBV7-8, the J gene TRBJ1-1; no reliable D call. The ends were cut back, 1 base at V and 6 bases at J, with 27 bases in the middle. The germline CDR1 and CDR2 sequences are SGHVS and FQNEAQ. The CDR3 is 19 residues long. The CDR3 protein is CASSLGSRSAGYKTAEAFF. CDR3 bases: TGTGCCAGCAGCTTAGGGTCAAGGTCGGCAGGCTACAAAACAGCTGAAGCTTTCTTT. Combining the CDR3 with reference TRBV7-8 and TRBJ1-1 gives the whole variable domain GAGVSQSPRYKVAKRGQDVALRCDPISGHVSLFWYQQALGQGPEFLTYFQNEAQLDKSGLPSDRFFAERPEGSVSTLKIQRTQQEDSAVYLCASSLGSRSAGYKTAEAFFGQGTRLTVV.

The chain employs TRBV9 and TRBJ2-5; maybe TRBD1 (5 bases). The CDR3 covers 16 residues. The V end lost 3 bases, the J end lost 5 bases, and 20 bases lay between the germline ends. The germline gives CDR1 SGDLS, CDR2 YYNGEE. CDR3 region: CASSAGIYRGWETQYF. Here the CDR3 DNA reads TGTGCCAGCAGCGCAGGGATTTATAGGGGCTGGGAGACCCAGTACTTC.

This clonotype was observed many times. The V and J genes are TRBV20-1 and TRBJ1-2; D unresolved. Trimming removed 3 bases from V and 11 bases from J, with 10 bases in between. The CDR3 is 10 residues long. In germline, CDR1 is DFQATT, CDR2 SNEGSKA (reference sequence). CDR3 sequence reads: CSASFVSYTF. Written as DNA, the CDR3 is TGCAGTGCTAGCTTCGTATCTTACACCTTC.

The chain joins TRBV12-3 or TRBV12-4 to TRBJ2-2; D is undetermined. V lost 4 bases to trimming and J lost 0 bases, with 9 bases between them. The CDR3 is made up of 15 amino acids. CDR3 nucleotide sequence: TGTGCCAGCAGTTACACGTACGCGAACACCGGGGAGCTGTTTTTT. Translating it yields CASSYTYANTGELFF.

The chain couples TRBV30 to TRBJ1-2; 9 bases match TRBD1. Germline trimming cut 3 bases from V and 10 bases from J; bases unmatched to any gene: 6. CDR1 and CDR2 (germline): GTSNPN, SVGIG (reference sequence). CDR3 size: 12 residues. CDR3 amino acids: CAWRSTGGSYTF. CDR3 nucleotide sequence: TGTGCCTGGAGATCGACAGGGGGTTCCTACACCTTC.